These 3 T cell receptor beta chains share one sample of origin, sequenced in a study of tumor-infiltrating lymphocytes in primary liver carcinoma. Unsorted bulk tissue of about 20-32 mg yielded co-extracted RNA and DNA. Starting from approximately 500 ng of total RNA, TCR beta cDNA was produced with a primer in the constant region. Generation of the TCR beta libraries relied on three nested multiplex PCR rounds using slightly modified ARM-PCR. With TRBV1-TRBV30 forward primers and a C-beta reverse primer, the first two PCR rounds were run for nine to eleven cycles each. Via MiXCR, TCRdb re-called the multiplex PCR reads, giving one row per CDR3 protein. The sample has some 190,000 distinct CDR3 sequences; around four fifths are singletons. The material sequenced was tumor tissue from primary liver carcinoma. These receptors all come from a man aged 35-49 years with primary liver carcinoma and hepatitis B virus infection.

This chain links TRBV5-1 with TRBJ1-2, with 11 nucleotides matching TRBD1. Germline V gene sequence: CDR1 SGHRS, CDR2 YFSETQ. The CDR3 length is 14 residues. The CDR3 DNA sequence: TGCGGCAACAGCCCTCGGACAGGGGGCGATGGCTACACCTTC. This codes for CGNSPRTGGDGYTF.

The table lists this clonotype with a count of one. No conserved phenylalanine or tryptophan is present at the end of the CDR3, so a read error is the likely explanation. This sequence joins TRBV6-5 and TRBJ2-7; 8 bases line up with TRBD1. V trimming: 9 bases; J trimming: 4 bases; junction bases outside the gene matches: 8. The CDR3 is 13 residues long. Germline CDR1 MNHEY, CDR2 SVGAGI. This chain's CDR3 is CASRGTGEYEQYL. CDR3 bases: TGTGCCAGTAGGGGGACAGGCGAGTACGAGCAGTACCTC.

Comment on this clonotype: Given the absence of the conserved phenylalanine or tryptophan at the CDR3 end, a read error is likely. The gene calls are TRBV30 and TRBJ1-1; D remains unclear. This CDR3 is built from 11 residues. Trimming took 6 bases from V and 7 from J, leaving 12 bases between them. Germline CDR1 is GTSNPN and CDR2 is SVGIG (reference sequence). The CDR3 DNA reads TGTGCCTGCCCCCGCGACATTGAAGCTTTCATT. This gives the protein CACPRDIEAFI.